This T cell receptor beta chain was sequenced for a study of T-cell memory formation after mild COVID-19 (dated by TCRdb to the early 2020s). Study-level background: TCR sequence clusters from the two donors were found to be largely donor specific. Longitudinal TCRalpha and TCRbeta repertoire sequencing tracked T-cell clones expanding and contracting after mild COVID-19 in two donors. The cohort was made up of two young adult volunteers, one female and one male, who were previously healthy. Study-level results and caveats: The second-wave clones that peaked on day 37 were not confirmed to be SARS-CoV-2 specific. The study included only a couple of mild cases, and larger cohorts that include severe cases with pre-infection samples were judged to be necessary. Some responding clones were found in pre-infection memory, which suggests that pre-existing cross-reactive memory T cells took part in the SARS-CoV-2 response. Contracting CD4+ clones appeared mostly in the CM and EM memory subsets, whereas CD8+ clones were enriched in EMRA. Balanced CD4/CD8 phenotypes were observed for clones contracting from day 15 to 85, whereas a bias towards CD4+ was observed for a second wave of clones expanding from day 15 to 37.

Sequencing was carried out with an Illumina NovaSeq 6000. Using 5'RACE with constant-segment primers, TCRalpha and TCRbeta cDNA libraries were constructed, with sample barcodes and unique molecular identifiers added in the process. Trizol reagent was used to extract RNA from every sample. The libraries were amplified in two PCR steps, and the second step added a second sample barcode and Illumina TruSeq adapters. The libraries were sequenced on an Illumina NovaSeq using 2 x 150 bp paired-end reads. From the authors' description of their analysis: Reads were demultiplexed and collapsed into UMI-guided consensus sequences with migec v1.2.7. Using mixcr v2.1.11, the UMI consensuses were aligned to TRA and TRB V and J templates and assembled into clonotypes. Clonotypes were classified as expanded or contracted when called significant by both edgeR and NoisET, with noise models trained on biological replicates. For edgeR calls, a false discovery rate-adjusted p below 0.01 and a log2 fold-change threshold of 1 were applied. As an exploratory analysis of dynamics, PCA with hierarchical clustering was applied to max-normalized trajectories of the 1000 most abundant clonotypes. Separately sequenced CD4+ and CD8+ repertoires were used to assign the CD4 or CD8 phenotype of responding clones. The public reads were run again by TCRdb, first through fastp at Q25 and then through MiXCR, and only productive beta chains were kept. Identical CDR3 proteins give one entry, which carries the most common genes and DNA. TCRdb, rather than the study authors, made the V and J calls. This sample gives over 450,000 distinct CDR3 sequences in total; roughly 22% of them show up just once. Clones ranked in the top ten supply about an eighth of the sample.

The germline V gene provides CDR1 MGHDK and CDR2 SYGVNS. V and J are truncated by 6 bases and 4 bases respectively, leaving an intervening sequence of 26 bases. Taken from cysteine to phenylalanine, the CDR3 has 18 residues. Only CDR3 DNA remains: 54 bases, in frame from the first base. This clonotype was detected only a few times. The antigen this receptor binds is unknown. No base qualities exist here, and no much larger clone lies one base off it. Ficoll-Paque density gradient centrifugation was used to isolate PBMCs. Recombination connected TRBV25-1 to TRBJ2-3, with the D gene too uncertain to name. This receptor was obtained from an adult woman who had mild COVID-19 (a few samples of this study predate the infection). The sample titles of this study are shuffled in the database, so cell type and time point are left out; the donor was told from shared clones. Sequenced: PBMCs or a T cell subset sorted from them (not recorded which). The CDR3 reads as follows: CASRSPFGSDALPDTQYF. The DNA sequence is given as TGTGCCAGCAGGTCCCCTTTCGGGTCAGATGCACTCCCAGATACGCAGTATTTT.